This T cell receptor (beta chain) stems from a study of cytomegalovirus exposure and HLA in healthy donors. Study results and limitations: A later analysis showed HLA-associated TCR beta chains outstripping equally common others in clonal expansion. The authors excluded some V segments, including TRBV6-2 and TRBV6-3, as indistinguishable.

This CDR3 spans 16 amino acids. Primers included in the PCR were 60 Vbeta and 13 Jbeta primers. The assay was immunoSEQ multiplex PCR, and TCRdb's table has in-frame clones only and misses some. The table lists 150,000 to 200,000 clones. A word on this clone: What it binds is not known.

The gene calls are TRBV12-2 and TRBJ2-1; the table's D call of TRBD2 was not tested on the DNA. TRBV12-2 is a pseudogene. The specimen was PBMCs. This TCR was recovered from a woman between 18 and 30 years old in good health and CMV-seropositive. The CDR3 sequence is CASRFSGRSPYNEQFF. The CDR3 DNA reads TGTGCAAGTCGCTTTAGCGGGAGGAGTCCCTACAATGAGCAGTTCTTC.